The TCR beta chain described here comes from a study of T cell repertoires in cytomegalovirus infection. Overall study context: Public TCR beta signatures were indicative of both CMV infection and a matching HLA type. General observations from the study: The ex vivo response showed dominance by HLA-C-restricted CMV-specific TCR beta clonotypes. Summed frequency of public TCR beta families distinguished CMV carriers with the relevant HLA.

TCRdb reprocessed the reads with MiXCR, giving one entry per CDR3 protein. The top ten hold 7.5% to 9% of the sample, which has hundreds of thousands of distinct CDR3 sequences, approximately 25% seen once. This CDR3 has 16 residues. Looked up from germline, CDR1 is SGHVS and CDR2 is FQNEAQ. In regard to this clonotype: Its specificity is not known. Being one base from a much bigger clone, this may be a read error.

This clonotype was obtained from a human donor in good health (CMV status not recorded). Some clones in this sample may be carry-over from other donors' samples. Sequencing used CD8+ T cells from PBMCs. This chain uses TRBV7-8 with TRBJ1-6, with TRBD1 as a possible D gene (5 bases). The CDR3 coding sequence is TGTGCCAACAGCTTCGGGGGGATTGGGCAGAATTCACCCCTCCACTTT. It encodes CANSFGGIGQNSPLHF.